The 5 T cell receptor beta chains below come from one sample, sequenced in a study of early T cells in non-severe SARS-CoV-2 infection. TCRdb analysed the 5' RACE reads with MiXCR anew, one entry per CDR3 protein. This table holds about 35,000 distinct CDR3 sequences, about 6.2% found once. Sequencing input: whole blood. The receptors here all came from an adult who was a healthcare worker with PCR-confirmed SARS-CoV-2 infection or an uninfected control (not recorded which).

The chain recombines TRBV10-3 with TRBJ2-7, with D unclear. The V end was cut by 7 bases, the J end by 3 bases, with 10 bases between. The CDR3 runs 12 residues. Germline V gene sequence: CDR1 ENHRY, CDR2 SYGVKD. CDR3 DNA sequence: TGTGCCATCAACGGTCTCAACTACGAGCAGTACTTC. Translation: CAINGLNYEQYF.

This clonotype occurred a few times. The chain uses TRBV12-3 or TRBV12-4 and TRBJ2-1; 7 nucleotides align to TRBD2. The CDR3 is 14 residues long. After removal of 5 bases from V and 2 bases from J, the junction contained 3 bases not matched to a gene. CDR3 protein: CASSPGRAYNEQFF. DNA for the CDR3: TGTGCCAGCAGTCCAGGGAGGGCCTACAATGAGCAGTTCTTC.

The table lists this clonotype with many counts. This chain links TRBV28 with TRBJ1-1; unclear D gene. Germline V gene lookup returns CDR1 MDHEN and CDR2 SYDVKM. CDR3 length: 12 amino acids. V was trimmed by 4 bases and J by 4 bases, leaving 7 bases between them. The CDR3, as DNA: TGTGCCAGCAGTTCCCCAGGCACTGAAGCTTTCTTT. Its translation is CASSSPGTEAFF. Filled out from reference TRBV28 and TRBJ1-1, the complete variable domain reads DVKVTQSSRYLVKRTGEKVFLECVQDMDHENMFWYRQDPGLGLRLIYFSYDVKMKEKGDIPEGYSVSREKKERFSLILESASTNQTSMYLCASSSPGTEAFFGQGTRLTVV.

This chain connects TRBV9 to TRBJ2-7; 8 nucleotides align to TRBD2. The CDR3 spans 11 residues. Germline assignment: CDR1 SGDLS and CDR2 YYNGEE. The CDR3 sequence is CVGRAFVEQYF. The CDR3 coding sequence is TGTGTCGGGAGGGCCTTTGTCGAGCAGTACTTC.

The CDR3 reads CASGDANTDTQYF. The DNA of the CDR3 is TGTGCCAGTGGGGACGCGAACACAGATACGCAGTATTTT. V usage is TRBV19 and J usage is TRBJ2-3, with D tentatively TRBD1 or TRBD2 (5 bases each). The length of the CDR3 is 13 residues. V dropped 8 bases and J dropped 2 bases, with 11 bases sitting between them. The V gene's germline CDR1 is LNHDA and CDR2 SQIVND (reference sequence).